The 4 T cell receptor beta chains below were found in one sample sequenced in a study of T cell clonality in common variable immunodeficiency. Study results and caveats: Common variable immunodeficiency TCR beta sequences reportedly had fewer deletions and N-nucleotide insertions.

Their antigens remain unidentified. Assay used: immunoSEQ multiplex PCR; TCRdb lists only in-frame clones, some missing. This table holds 23,000 or so clones with no singletons; the top ten claim approximately 8.9%. Material: peripheral blood mononuclear cells. These receptors were obtained from a human donor with common variable immunodeficiency.

This clone was found many times. The read terminates 3 residues ahead of where the CDR3 ends, so the germline J gene completes it. The V call is TRBV2, the J call TRBJ2-3; TRBD1 matches at 9 bases. Germline trimming cut 5 bases from V and 1 base from J; bases unmatched to any gene: 4. Germline V gene sequence: CDR1 SNHLY, CDR2 FYNNEI. CDR3 size: 15 residues. CDR3: CASSRQGVGTDTQYF. Partial CDR3 DNA: TGTGCCAGCAGTCGACAGGGGGTTGGCACAGATACG.

This clone was counted ten times or more. At one end, the junction sequence differs from germline, possibly due to a read error. From the germline J gene comes the end of the CDR3, since the read stops 3 residues before it. This sequence joins TRBV12-5 and TRBJ2-2, with 8 bases identical to TRBD2. Germline V gene lookup returns CDR1 LGHNT and CDR2 FRNRAP. CDR3 length: 10 amino acids. CDR3 DNA, as far as it was read: TGTGCTAGTGCTGCGGGGGGG. This encodes CASAAGG. The CDR3 in its entirety is CASAAGGLFF.

The table lists this clone with a few counts. Read coverage stops 3 residues before the CDR3 terminus; the germline J gene supplies the remainder. The J gene is TRBJ1-1, the V gene TRBV7-9; no reliable D call. This CDR3 has 13 residues. Trimming stripped 11 bases from V and 0 bases from J, with 13 bases between. The germline V gene encodes CDR1 SEHNR and CDR2 FQNEAQ (reference sequence). The CDR3 bases that were read are TGTGCCGGTATAAGGGCCCTGAACACTGAA. This codes for CAGIRALNTE. The complete CDR3 sequence is CAGIRALNTEAFF.

The CDR3 loop reads CASSLGLSSPLHF. CDR3 DNA (partial): TGTGCCAGCAGCCTAGGACTGAGTTCACCC. The J gene is TRBJ1-6, the V gene TRBV7-3; the D is unclear. The read terminates 3 residues ahead of where the CDR3 ends, so the germline J gene completes it. Trimming cost V 5 bases and J 9 bases, with 11 bases left between them. The CDR3 is 13 amino acids. Germline loops: CDR1 SGHTA, CDR2 FQGTGA.